The next 17 T cell receptor beta chains were all read from a single sample in a study of patients and donors after allogeneic stem cell transplantation. TCRdb reprocessed the RT-PCR reads with MiXCR, giving one entry per CDR3 protein. This repertoire shows approximately 140,000 distinct CDR3 sequences, roughly 35% found once; its top ten account for roughly 50%. Sample: blood, either unsorted or a sorted T cell fraction (not recorded which). The receptors shown here come from a human donor who was either an allogeneic HSCT recipient or a stem cell or donor lymphocyte infusion donor (not recorded which). It is not recorded whose cells these are; they may come from a transplant donor.

This clonotype occurred a few times. The CDR3 loop is CASSPKTVNTEAFF. DNA of the CDR3: TGTGCCAGCAGCCCAAAGACAGTGAACACTGAAGCTTTCTTT. J is TRBJ1-1 and V is TRBV9; TRBD1 is a possible D gene (5 bases). Germline loops: CDR1 SGDLS, CDR2 YYNGEE. V lost 4 bases and J lost 0, with 10 bases in between. CDR3 length: 14 amino acids.

This clonotype was seen only a few times. The chain links TRBV27 to TRBJ1-5, with unresolved D. Germline V gene sequence: CDR1 MNHEY, CDR2 SMNVEV (reference sequence). Between the trimmed V and J ends, which lost 2 bases and 6 bases, there was a span of 8 bases. There are 13 residues in the CDR3. CDR3 protein: CASSLSGRQPQHF. CDR3 coding DNA: TGTGCCAGCAGTTTAAGTGGGCGTCAGCCCCAGCATTTT.

The genes are TRBV7-8 and TRBJ2-3; 12 positions match TRBD2. The CDR3 has 17 residues. Germline V gene lookup returns CDR1 SGHVS and CDR2 FQNEAQ. Trimming removed 5 bases from V and 2 bases from J; junction bases left unmatched: 8. This CDR3 is CASSPLLAGGLTDTQYF. CDR3 bases: TGTGCCAGCAGCCCCCTGCTAGCGGGGGGGCTCACAGATACGCAGTATTTT.

This clonotype was seen a few times. This chain connects TRBV28 to TRBJ2-7, with TRBD1 identical over 7 bases. This CDR3 contains 14 residues. Germline V gives CDR1 MDHEN, CDR2 SYDVKM. Trimming removed 2 bases from V and 7 bases from J; junction bases left unmatched: 8. Written as DNA, the CDR3 is TGTGCCAGCAGTTTAGATTACACAGGGGTTGAGCAGTACGTC. Residues: CASSLDYTGVEQYV.

This clonotype has just a few counts. The rearrangement links TRBV28 to TRBJ1-5; TRBD1 is a possible D gene (5 bases). Trimming took 1 base from V and 7 from J, leaving 14 bases between them. The CDR3 sequence is 15 residues long. The germline CDR1 and CDR2 sequences are MDHEN and SYDVKM. For the CDR3, the DNA is TGTGCCAGCAGTTTATCGGGACCCAGGTGGCAGCCCCAGCATTTT. Translation: CASSLSGPRWQPQHF.

Here the CDR3 DNA reads TGCGCCAGCAGCGCCCGCCCGGGACAGGGTTGGGACGAGCAGTACGTC. Protein product: CASSARPGQGWDEQYV. J is TRBJ2-7 and V is TRBV5-1; TRBD1 matches 9 bases. The CDR3 totals 16 residues. Germline CDR1 is SGHRS and CDR2 is YFSETQ. V shed 4 bases and J 5 bases; nucleotides not matched to a gene: 13.

The chain links TRBV7-2 to TRBJ2-1; a weak D match, TRBD2 (5 bases). The CDR3 is made up of 15 amino acids. The germline V gene has CDR1 SGHTA and CDR2 FQGNSA. V was cut by 0 bases and J by 6 bases, with 12 bases left in between. The CDR3 sequence: CASSLAQGRSNEQFF. The CDR3 DNA follows: TGTGCCAGCAGCTTAGCGCAAGGGAGAAGCAATGAGCAGTTCTTC.

In regard to this clonotype: A read error may account for a junction end that differs from germline. V and J are TRBV20-1 and TRBJ2-7, with 9 nucleotides matching TRBD1. Germline V gives CDR1 DFQATT, CDR2 SNEGSKA (reference sequence). There are 17 residues in the CDR3. CDR3 coding DNA: TGCAGTGCTGGAGAACTTGGACAGGGGCATGCCCCCTACGAGCAGTACTTC. Translating gives CSAGELGQGHAPYEQYF.

This clonotype was counted between two and nine times. This chain uses TRBV7-9 with TRBJ2-5; D gene ambiguous. The V gene's germline CDR1 is SEHNR and CDR2 FQNEAQ (reference sequence). The V and J ends lost 5 bases and 5 bases respectively, with 9 bases between them. This CDR3 comprises 12 residues. CDR3 residues: CASSAIGETQYF. DNA for the CDR3: TGTGCCAGCAGCGCCATCGGGGAGACCCAGTACTTC.

Only a few counts were recorded for this clonotype. The rearrangement joins TRBV6-5 to TRBJ1-2; the D gene is possibly TRBD1 (6 bases). The V gene lost 4 bases and the J gene lost 8 bases, with 11 bases spanning the gap. The CDR3 has 12 amino acids. CDR1 is MNHEY, CDR2 SVGAGI, per germline. This chain's CDR3 is CASSLQGGGYTF. Written as DNA, the CDR3 is TGTGCCAGCAGTTTACAGGGAGGAGGCTACACCTTC.

This chain uses TRBV6-2 or TRBV6-3 with TRBJ1-1, with TRBD1 matching over 7 bases. J was trimmed by 0 bases and V by 4 bases; bases with no gene match: 20. This CDR3 is 20 amino acids long. CDR1 and CDR2 (germline): MNHEY, SVGEGT. CDR3: CASSSSRTGFISNLNTEAFF. CDR3 nucleotides: TGTGCCAGCAGTTCCAGCAGGACAGGATTCATCTCTAACCTGAACACTGAAGCTTTCTTT.

The table lists this clonotype with many counts. The chain has TRBV20-1 and TRBJ1-1; maybe TRBD1 (6 bases). Germline V gene lookup returns CDR1 DFQATT and CDR2 SNEGSKA (reference sequence). V lost 3 bases and J lost 0, with 11 bases in between. The CDR3 has 14 amino acids. The CDR3 DNA reads as TGCAGTGCTAGTCGAGGGGGTGTGAACACTGAAGCTTTCTTT. Its translation is CSASRGGVNTEAFF.

The chain is built from TRBV28 and TRBJ1-1; D gene uncertain. Germline CDR1 and CDR2: MDHEN and SYDVKM. V gave up 5 bases and J gave up 3 bases, with 16 bases separating them. The CDR3 extends over 15 amino acids. CDR3 residues: CASSAWNFLDTEAFF. Here the CDR3 DNA reads TGTGCCAGCAGTGCCTGGAACTTCCTGGACACTGAAGCTTTCTTT.

The chain joins TRBV6-1 to TRBJ1-1; D remains unclear. V was shortened by 6 bases and J by 0 bases, with 14 bases between the two germline ends. Germline values: CDR1 MNHNS, CDR2 SASEGT. The CDR3 runs 15 residues. The CDR3 region has the DNA TGTGCCAGCAGGACCGAAAGACTGCTGAACACTGAAGCTTTCTTT. Protein sequence: CASRTERLLNTEAFF.

This clonotype showed up just a few times. V is TRBV12-3 or TRBV12-4 and J is TRBJ1-5; no clear D gene. CDR3 length: 16 residues. Trimming removed 0 bases from V and 3 bases from J, with 12 bases in between. The CDR3: CASSLAGSGFNQPQHF. DNA for the CDR3: TGTGCCAGCAGTTTAGCAGGCAGCGGGTTCAATCAGCCCCAGCATTTT.

This chain uses TRBV4-1 with TRBJ2-1; D is undetermined. The CDR3 consists of 13 residues. Trimming took off 1 base at V and 5 bases at J, with 6 bases between the two ends. Germline V gene lookup returns CDR1 MGHRA and CDR2 YSYEKL. CDR3 in amino acids: CASSQGNDNEQFF. The DNA of the CDR3 is TGCGCCAGCAGCCAAGGGAACGACAATGAGCAGTTCTTC.

J is TRBJ2-1 and V is TRBV12-3 or TRBV12-4; a possible D gene is TRBD2 (5 bases). The CDR3 runs to 13 residues. Trimming pared 3 bases from V and 4 bases from J, leaving 7 bases between. This CDR3 is CASSFGNYNEQFF. The CDR3 coding sequence is TGTGCCAGCAGTTTCGGGAATTACAATGAGCAGTTCTTC.